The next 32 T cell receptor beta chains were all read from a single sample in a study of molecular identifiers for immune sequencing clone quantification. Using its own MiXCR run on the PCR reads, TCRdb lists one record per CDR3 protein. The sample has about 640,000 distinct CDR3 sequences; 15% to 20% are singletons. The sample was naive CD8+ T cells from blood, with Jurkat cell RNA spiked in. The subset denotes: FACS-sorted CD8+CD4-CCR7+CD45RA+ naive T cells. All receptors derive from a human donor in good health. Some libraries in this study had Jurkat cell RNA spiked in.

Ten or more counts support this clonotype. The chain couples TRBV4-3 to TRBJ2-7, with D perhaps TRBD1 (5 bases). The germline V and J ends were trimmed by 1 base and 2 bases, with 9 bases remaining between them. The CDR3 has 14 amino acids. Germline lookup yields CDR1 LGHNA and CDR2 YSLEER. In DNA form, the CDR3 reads TGCGCCAGCAGCCAAGCCAGGGCCGCCTACGAGCAGTACTTC. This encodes CASSQARAAYEQYF.

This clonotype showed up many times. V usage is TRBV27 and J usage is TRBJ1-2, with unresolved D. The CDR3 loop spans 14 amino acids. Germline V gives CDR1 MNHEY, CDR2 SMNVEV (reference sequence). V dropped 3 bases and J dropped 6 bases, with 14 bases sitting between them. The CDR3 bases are TGTGCCAGCAGTTTTTTTCCAGAGCCAAATGGCTACACCTTC. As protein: CASSFFPEPNGYTF.

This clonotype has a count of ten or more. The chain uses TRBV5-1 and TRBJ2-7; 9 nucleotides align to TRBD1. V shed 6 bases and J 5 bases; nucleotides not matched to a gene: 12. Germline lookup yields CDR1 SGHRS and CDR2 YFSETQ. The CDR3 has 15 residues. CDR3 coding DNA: TGCGCCAGCATGCTCCAGGGGGGACAGGGCAACGAGCAGTACTTC. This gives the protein CASMLQGGQGNEQYF.

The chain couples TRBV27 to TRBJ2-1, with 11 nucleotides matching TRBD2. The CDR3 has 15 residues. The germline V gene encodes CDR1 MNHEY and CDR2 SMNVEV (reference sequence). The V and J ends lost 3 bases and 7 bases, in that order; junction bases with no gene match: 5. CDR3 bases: TGTGCCAGCAGTTTCGGACTAGCGGGCCTGAATGAGCAGTTCTTC. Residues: CASSFGLAGLNEQFF.

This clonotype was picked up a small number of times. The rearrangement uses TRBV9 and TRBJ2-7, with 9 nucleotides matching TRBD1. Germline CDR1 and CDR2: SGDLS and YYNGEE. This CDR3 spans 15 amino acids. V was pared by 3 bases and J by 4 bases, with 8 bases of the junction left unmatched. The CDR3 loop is CASSATGTGSYEQYF. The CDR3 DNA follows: TGTGCCAGCAGCGCAACCGGGACAGGGTCGTACGAGCAGTACTTC.

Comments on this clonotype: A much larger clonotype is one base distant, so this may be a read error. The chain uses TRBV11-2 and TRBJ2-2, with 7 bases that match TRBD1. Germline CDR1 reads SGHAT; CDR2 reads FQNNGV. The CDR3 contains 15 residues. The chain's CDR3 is CAGSFDRANTGELFF. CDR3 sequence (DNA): TGTGCCGGCAGCTTTGACAGGGCAAACACCGGGGAGCTGTTTTTT.

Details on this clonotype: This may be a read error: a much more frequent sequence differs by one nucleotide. CDR3 coding DNA: TGTGCCAGTAGTAGCAGGACTAGCGGGAGGGTGAGTGAGCAGTTCTTC. It specifies CASSSRTSGRVSEQFF. The chain joins TRBV19 to TRBJ2-1; 15 bases match TRBD2. With 4 bases clipped from V and 9 bases from J, the junction kept 7 bases outside the gene matches. The germline V gene encodes CDR1 LNHDA and CDR2 SQIVND (reference sequence). This CDR3 spans 16 amino acids.

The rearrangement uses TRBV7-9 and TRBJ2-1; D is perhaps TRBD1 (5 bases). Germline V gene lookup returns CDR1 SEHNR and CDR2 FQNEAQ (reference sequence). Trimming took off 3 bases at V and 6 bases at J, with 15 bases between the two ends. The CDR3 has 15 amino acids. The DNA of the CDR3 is TGTGCCAGCAGCTTTCTCCTCGACAGCAGCAATGAGCAGTTCTTC. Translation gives CASSFLLDSSNEQFF.

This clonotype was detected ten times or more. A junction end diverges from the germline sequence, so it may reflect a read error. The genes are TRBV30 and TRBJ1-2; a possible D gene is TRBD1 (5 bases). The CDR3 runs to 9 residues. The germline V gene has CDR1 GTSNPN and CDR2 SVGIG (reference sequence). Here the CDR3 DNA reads TGTGCCTGGAGTGTTGGGCAGGGCTTC. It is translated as CAWSVGQGF.

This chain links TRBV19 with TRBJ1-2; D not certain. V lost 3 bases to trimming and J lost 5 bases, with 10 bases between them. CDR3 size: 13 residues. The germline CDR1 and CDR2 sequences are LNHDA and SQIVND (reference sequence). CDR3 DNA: TGTGCCAGTAGTATTAACACCGCGTATGGCTACACCTTC. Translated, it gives CASSINTAYGYTF.

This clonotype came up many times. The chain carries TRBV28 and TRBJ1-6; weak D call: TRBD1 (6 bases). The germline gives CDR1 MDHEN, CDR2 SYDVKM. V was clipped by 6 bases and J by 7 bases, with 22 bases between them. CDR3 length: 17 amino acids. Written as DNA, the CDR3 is TGTGCCAGCAGCTCTCTGCTTGGGGGGGCGGGGAATTCACCCCTCCACTTT. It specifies CASSSLLGGAGNSPLHF.

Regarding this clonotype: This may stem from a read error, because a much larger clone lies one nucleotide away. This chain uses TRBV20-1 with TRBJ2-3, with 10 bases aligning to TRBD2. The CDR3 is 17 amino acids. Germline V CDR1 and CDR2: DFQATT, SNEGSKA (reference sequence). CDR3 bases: TGCAGTGTAGAAGGCTTCCAAGCGGGAGGGATCACAGGTACGCAGTATTTT. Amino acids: CSVEGFQAGGITGTQYF.

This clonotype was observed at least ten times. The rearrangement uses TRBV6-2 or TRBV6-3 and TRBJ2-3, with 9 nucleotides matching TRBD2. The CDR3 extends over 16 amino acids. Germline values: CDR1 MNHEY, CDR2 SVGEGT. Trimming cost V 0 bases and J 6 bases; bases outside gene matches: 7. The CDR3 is CASSYSSREGPDTQYF. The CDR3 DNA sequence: TGTGCCAGCAGTTACTCTTCGCGGGAGGGCCCGGATACGCAGTATTTT.

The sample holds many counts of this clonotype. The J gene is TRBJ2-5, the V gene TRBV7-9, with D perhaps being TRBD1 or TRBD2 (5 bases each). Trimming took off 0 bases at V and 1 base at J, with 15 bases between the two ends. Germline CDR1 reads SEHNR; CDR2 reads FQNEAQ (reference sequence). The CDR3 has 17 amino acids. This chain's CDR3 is CASSLAGERDPQETQYF. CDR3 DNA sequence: TGTGCCAGCAGCTTAGCTGGCGAGAGGGACCCCCAAGAGACCCAGTACTTC.

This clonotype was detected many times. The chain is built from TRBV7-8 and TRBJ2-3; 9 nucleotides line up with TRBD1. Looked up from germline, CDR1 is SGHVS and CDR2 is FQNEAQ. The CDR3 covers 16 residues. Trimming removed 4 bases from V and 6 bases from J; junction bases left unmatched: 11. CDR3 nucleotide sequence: TGTGCCAGCAGCTCGGGGACAGGGTTAAGGCGCGATACGCAGTATTTT. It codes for CASSSGTGLRRDTQYF. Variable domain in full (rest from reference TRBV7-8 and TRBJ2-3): GAGVSQSPRYKVAKRGQDVALRCDPISGHVSLFWYQQALGQGPEFLTYFQNEAQLDKSGLPSDRFFAERPEGSVSTLKIQRTQQEDSAVYLCASSSGTGLRRDTQYFGPGTRLTVL.

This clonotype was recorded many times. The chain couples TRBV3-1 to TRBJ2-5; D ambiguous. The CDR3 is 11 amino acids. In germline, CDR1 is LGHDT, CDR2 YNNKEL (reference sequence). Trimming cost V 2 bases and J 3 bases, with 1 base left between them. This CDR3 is CASSQKETQYF. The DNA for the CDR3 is TGTGCCAGCAGCCAAAAAGAGACCCAGTACTTC.

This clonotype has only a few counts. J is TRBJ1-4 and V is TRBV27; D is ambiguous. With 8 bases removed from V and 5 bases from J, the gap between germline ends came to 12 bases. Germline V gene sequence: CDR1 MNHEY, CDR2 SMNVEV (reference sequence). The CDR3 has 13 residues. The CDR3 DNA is TGTGCCAGCTCCTATTTAGACAATGAAAAACTGTTTTTT. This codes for CASSYLDNEKLFF.

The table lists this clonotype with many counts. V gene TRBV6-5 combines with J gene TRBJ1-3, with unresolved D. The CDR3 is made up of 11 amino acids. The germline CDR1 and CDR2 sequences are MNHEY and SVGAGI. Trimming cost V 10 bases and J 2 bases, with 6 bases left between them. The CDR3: CATEAGNTIYF. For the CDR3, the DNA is TGTGCCACCGAGGCTGGAAACACCATATATTTT.

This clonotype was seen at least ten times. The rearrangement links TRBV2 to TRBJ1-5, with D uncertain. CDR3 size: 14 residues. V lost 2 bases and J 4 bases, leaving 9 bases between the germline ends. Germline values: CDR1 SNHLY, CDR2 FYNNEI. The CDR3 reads CASSEWGDNQPQHF. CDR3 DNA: TGTGCCAGCAGTGAATGGGGAGATAATCAGCCCCAGCATTTT.

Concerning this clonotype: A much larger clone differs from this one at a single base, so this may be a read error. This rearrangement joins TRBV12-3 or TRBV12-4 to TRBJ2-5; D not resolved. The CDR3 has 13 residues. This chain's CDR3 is CVSSFVLLETQYF. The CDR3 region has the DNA TGTGTCAGCAGTTTTGTGCTGTTAGAGACCCAGTACTTC.

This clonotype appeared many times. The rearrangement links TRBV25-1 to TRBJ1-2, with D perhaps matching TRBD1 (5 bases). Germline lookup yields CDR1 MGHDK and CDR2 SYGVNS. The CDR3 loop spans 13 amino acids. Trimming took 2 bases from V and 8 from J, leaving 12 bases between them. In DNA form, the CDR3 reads TGTGCCAGCAGTGAAGATCGGAGGGGCGGCTACACCTTC. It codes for CASSEDRRGGYTF.

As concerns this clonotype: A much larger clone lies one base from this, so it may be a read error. The CDR3 DNA sequence: TGTGCCAGCAGTTTCAGCTCAGGCCCCGGGGTGCTGTTTTTT. Protein product: CASSFSSGPGVLFF. The chain is built from TRBV27 and TRBJ2-2; tentatively, D is TRBD2 (5 bases). CDR1 and CDR2 from the germline V gene are MNHEY and SMNVEV (reference sequence). The CDR3 spans 14 residues.

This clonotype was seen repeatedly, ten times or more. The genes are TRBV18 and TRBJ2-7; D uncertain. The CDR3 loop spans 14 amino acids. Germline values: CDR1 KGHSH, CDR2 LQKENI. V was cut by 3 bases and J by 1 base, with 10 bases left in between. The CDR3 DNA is TGTGCCAGCTCACCTTTGGGTTTATCCTACGAGCAGTACTTC. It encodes CASSPLGLSYEQYF.

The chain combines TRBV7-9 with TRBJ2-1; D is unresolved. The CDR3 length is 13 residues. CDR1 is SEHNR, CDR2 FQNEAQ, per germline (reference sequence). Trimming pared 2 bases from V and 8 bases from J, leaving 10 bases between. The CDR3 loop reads CASSLPPSDEQFF. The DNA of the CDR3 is TGTGCCAGCAGCTTACCCCCCTCGGATGAGCAGTTCTTC.

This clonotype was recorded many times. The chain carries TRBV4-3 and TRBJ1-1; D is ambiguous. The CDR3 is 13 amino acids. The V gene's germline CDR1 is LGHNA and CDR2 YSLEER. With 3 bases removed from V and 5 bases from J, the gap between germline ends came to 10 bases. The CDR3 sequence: CASSQFKGTEAFF. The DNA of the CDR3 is TGCGCCAGCAGCCAGTTTAAGGGTACTGAAGCTTTCTTT.

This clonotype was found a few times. As DNA, the CDR3 is TGTGCCAGCTCAGTCCAGGGAGAGGTTGGAAACACCATATATTTT. As protein: CASSVQGEVGNTIYF. The V and J genes are TRBV18 and TRBJ1-3; D possibly corresponds to TRBD1 (5 bases). V was clipped by 5 bases and J by 3 bases, with 14 bases between them. Germline values: CDR1 KGHSH, CDR2 LQKENI. This CDR3 has 15 amino acids. Supplemented by reference TRBV18 and TRBJ1-3, the full variable domain reads NAGVMQNPRHLVRRRGQEARLRCSPMKGHSHVYWYRQLPEEGLKFMVYLQKENIIDESGMPKERFSAEFPKEGPSILRIQQVVRGDSAAYFCASSVQGEVGNTIYFGEGSWLTVV.

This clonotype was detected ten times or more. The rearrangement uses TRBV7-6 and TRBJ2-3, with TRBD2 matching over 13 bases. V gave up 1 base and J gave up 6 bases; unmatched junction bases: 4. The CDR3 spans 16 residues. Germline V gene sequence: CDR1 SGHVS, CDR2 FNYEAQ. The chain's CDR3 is CASSLGTSGSSDTQYF. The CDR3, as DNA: TGTGCCAGCAGCTTAGGGACTAGCGGGAGTTCTGATACGCAGTATTTT.

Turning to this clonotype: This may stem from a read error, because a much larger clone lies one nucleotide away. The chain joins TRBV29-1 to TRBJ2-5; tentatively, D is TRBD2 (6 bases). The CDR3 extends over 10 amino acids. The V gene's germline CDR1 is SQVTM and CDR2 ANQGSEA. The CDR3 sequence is CGVGGWAQYF. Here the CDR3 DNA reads TGCGGCGTTGGGGGGTGGGCCCAGTACTTC. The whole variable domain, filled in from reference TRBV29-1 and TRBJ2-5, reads SAVISQKPSRDICQRGTSLTIQCQVDSQVTMMFWYRQQPGQSLTLIATANQGSEATYESGFVIDKFPISRPNLTFSTLTVSNMSPEDSSIYLCGVGGWAQYFGPGTRLLVL.

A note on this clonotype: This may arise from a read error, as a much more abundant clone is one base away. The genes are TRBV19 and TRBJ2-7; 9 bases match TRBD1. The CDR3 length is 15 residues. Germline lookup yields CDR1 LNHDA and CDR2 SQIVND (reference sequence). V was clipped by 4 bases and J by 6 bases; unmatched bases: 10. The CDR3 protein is CASSTPGTGFCEQYF. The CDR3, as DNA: TGTGCCAGTAGTACCCCTGGGACAGGGTTTTGCGAGCAGTACTTC.

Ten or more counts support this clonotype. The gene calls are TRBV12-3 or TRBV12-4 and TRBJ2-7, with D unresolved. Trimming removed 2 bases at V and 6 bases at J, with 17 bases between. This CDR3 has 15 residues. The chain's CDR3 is CASSLNRGHSSEQYF. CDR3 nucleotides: TGTGCCAGCAGTTTAAATCGCGGCCACTCGTCCGAGCAGTACTTC.

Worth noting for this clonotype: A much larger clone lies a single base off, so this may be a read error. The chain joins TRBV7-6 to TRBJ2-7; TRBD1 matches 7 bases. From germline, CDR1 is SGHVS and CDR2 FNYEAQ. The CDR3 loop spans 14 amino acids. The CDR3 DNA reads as TGTGCCGGCAGCTTAGGGGGACAGAACTACGAGCAGTACTTC. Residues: CAGSLGGQNYEQYF.

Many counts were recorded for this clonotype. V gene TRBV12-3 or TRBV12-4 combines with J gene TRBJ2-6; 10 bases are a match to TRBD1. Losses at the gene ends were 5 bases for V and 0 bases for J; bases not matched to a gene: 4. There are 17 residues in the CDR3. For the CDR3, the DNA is TGTGCCAGCAGTCGGGACAGGGGACCCTCTGGGGCCAACGTCCTGACTTTC. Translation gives CASSRDRGPSGANVLTF.